The rows below give T cell receptor beta chains drawn from one sample of a study of CD8+ T cells in alopecia areata. Some clones are missing from TCRdb's copy, which holds only in-frame ones; the method was immunoSEQ multiplex PCR. The repertoire has approximately 180,000 clones, roughly 53% of them found once; the top ten carry roughly 10%. Sequenced material: CD8+ T cells sorted from blood, taken at week 24, from a patient treated with tofacitinib. All receptors come from a human donor with alopecia areata. Each CDR3 is given without its conserved first and last residue. The D gene is left open where the match is weak. Not every row has a clone size; where given, it reads once, few, many or a size class.

v_call,d_call,clone_size,cdr3_aa
TRBV5-8,TRBD1,few,ASSVGQANTGELF
TRBV30,.,many,AWASGYEQF
TRBV4-1,.,.,ASQGKLGEQY
TRBV18,TRBD1,.,ASSPRDRDQPQH
TRBV4-1,.,.,ASSSDRGKGYT
TRBV30,.,.,AWRTGSSYEQY
TRBV19,.,.,ASSIGLGPGRPQH
TRBV4-3,.,.,ASSQDLGATYGYT
TRBV7-9,.,.,ASSPRDVEQF
TRBV6-5,.,.,ASRHEGPDGYT
TRBV29-1,.,.,SVRFGRTYEQY